This T cell receptor (beta chain) was sequenced during a study of shared clonotypes between healthy human individuals. This clone has just a few counts. Its antigen is still unknown. V was shortened by 3 bases and J by 3 bases, with 14 bases between the two germline ends. Germline CDR1 reads SGHDN; CDR2 reads FVKESK. The CDR3 runs to 15 residues. Points from the study as a whole: Researchers sampled only blood; tissue repertoires likely differ. Inspection by rarefaction showed sorted-subset sequencing to be incomplete despite large depth.

Profiled with immunoSEQ multiplex PCR; TCRdb holds only in-frame clones, not every one. The repertoire holds 2 million to 3 million clones, approximately 93% seen once, with 0.36% in the top ten. This clonotype originated in a man between 18 and 35 years old in good health. Some clones in this sample may be carry-over from other donors' samples. This chain joins TRBV14 and TRBJ1-2, with D perhaps TRBD1 (5 bases). Sequenced input: naive CD4+ T cells from PBMCs. As for subset: CD45RA+ positively selected. CDR3 nucleotides: TGTGCCAGCAGCCAGTATCTTAGGGGAGACTATGGCTACACCTTC. Translating gives CASSQYLRGDYGYTF.